The TCR beta chain described here comes from a study of blood T cell repertoires in COVID-19. Study at large: The study drew acute and convalescent COVID-19 samples from the United States, Italy and Spain. T cells, B-cell-depleted T cells, or PBMCs supplied cDNA or gDNA.

For this clone: A junction boundary mismatches the germline segment, possibly from a read error.

The CDR3 is 15 amino acids. CDR1 and CDR2 (germline): SGHTS, YDEGEE. Original processing notes: The assay estimated nucleated cells by amplifying reference gene primers. This table comes from immunoSEQ multiplex PCR, and its TCRdb copy is limited to in-frame clones, with some not included. The D gene and trimming were derived from the DNA, and the V and J assignments and clone size from that table. The table includes approximately 74,000 clones, roughly 79% detected once. The chain employs TRBV5-8 and TRBJ1-1; TRBD1 aligns across 7 bases. This sequence was found in a man between 60 and 75 years old with acute or convalescent COVID-19. The source material was peripheral blood. CDR3 coding DNA: TGTGCCAGCAGGTTGGGACAGATAGAGAACACTGAAGCTTTCTTT. Translated: CASRLGQIENTEAFF.